This entry features one TCR beta chain sequence. What it binds is not known. The CDR3 is cut off 3 residues early in the read; its end comes from the germline J gene. Genomic DNA, averaging about 1,200 ng per sample, yielded TCR beta CDR3 via immunoSEQ. Some clones are missing from TCRdb's copy, which holds only in-frame ones; the method was immunoSEQ multiplex PCR. This listing includes about 30,000 clones. The V and J ends lost 3 bases and 7 bases, in that order; junction bases with no gene match: 8. The CDR3 contains 15 residues. Germline V lookup: CDR1 KGHSH, CDR2 LQKENI. This sample stems from a study of T cells in women clearing cervical HPV infection. Study details: Case blood drawn at lesion detection; control blood after infection cleared. Study observations and caveats: T-cell numbers per sample were unknown and may explain richness differences. CIN3+ cases had significantly higher TCR richness than controls; evenness did not differ.

This chain joins TRBV18 and TRBJ2-1; 8 positions match TRBD2. The specimen was blood buffy coat. The TCR comes from a woman between 18 and 75 years old with a cervical HPV16 infection that either progressed to CIN3+ or cleared (not recorded which). Partial CDR3 DNA: TGTGCCAGCTCACCCTCGGGACTAGTTGAAAATGAG. This codes for CASSPSGLVENE. The whole CDR3 protein reads CASSPSGLVENEQFF.